This TCR beta chain stems from a study of T-cell memory formation after mild COVID-19. From the 5' RACE reads, TCRdb called clonotypes with MiXCR, one entry per CDR3 protein. Here the sample spans hundreds of thousands of distinct CDR3 sequences, over 20% being singletons. V lost 3 bases to trimming and J lost 0 bases, with 9 bases between them. The CDR3 covers 15 residues. Whole-study results and caveats: Contracting clones from day 15 to 85 showed balanced CD4/CD8; later expanders favored CD4+. Several responding clones turned up in pre-infection memory, indicating that cross-reactive memory may have taken part. CM and EM subsets held most contracting CD4+ clones; EMRA held CD8+ ones.

In this sample, this clonotype turned up once. Its antigen is unknown. The sequenced sample consisted of PBMCs or a T cell subset sorted from them (not recorded which). The V and J genes are TRBV12-3 or TRBV12-4 and TRBJ2-1, with D perhaps TRBD1 or TRBD2 (6 bases each). The receptor comes from an adult woman who had mild COVID-19 (a few samples of this study predate the infection). Cell type and time point are not known. Written as DNA, the CDR3 is TGTGCCAGCAGTTTCACGGGGGCCTCCTACAATGAGCAGTTCTTC. It translates to CASSFTGASYNEQFF.